This TCR beta chain was profiled in a study of blood T cells in healthy people across ages. Together with a sample-barcoded 5' primer, a J-beta primer mix was included in a second PCR lasting about 6 to 11 cycles. TCRdb redid the calling of the 5' RACE reads with MiXCR, one entry per CDR3 protein. This sample has around 750,000 distinct CDR3 sequences, with roughly 50% found just once. This clonotype occurred a few times. Germline values: CDR1 MDHEN, CDR2 SYDVKM. This CDR3 spans 14 amino acids. V lost 2 bases to trimming and J lost 10 bases, with 14 bases between them. This TCR came from a man older than 75 in good health. The chain combines TRBV28 with TRBJ1-4; no firm D call. Sequencing was done on a sample of blood. The CDR3 here is CASSLGSREGKLFF. The CDR3 DNA is TGTGCCAGCAGTTTAGGCTCACGGGAGGGAAAACTGTTTTTT.